These 17 T cell receptor beta chains originate from one sample sequenced in a study of shared clonotypes between healthy human individuals. Some clones are missing from TCRdb's copy, which holds only in-frame ones; the method was immunoSEQ multiplex PCR. Here the sample spans 600,000 to 750,000 clones, less than 80% being singletons. The sample consisted of memory CD4+ T cells sorted from blood. Subset noted: CD45RA-negative fraction. Receptors originate from a woman aged 25 to 45 in good health.

This rearrangement joins TRBV7-3 to TRBJ2-6; 9 positions agree with TRBD1. The germline gives CDR1 SGHTA, CDR2 FQGTGA. After removal of 5 bases from V and 7 bases from J, the junction contained 9 bases not matched to a gene. The CDR3 sequence is 16 residues long. In nucleotides, the CDR3 is TGTGCCAGCAGCCGGGGGACAGGGAAAATCGCCAACGTCCTGACTTTC. It encodes CASSRGTGKIANVLTF. Using reference TRBV7-3 and TRBJ2-6 for the parts outside the CDR3, the full variable domain is GAGVSQTPSNKVTEKGKYVELRCDPISGHTALYWYRQSLGQGPEFLIYFQGTGAADDSGLPNDRFFAVRPEGSVSTLKIQRTERGDSAVYLCASSRGTGKIANVLTFGAGSRLTVL.

In this sample, this clone turned up many times. The chain has TRBV6-1 and TRBJ2-2; 7 positions match TRBD2. V dropped 11 bases and J dropped 6; count of bases not matched to a gene: 15. CDR3 length: 15 residues. The germline V gene encodes CDR1 MNHNS and CDR2 SASEGT. CDR3 loop: CAAKEDPRGAGELFF. The CDR3 DNA follows: TGTGCCGCAAAAGAGGACCCTCGGGGGGCCGGGGAGCTGTTTTTT.

This clone was recorded a few times. The chain recombines TRBV4-2 with TRBJ2-7; 7 bases are shared with TRBD2. The ends lost 0 bases at V and 0 bases at J; junction bases unmatched: 8. Germline V lookup: CDR1 LGHNA, CDR2 YNFKEQ. The CDR3 totals 17 residues. The CDR3: CASSQDLGTTFSYEQYF. Written as DNA, the CDR3 is TGTGCCAGCAGCCAAGATCTGGGGACTACTTTCTCCTACGAGCAGTACTTC.

This clone appeared many times. The rearrangement joins TRBV29-1 to TRBJ1-4; 7 bases are a match to TRBD1. CDR3 length equals 12 residues. V shed 6 bases, J shed 6 bases, and the junction held 4 bases outside the gene matches. Germline loops: CDR1 SQVTM, CDR2 ANQGSEA. The CDR3 is CSVVGTDEKLFF. The CDR3 DNA reads TGCAGCGTGGTTGGGACAGATGAAAAACTGTTTTTT.

This clone was counted once. This rearrangement joins TRBV7-2 to TRBJ2-3; no definite D call. The CDR3 has 14 amino acids. V was trimmed by 4 bases and J by 0 bases, leaving 8 bases between them. Germline V gene data show CDR1 as SGHTA and CDR2 as FQGNSA. In DNA form, the CDR3 reads TGTGCCAGCAGCTCCTATTTAAGCACAGATACGCAGTATTTT. Translated: CASSSYLSTDTQYF.

The CDR3 reads CASSHRADSYEQYF. The DNA for the CDR3 is TGTGCCAGCAGCCACCGGGCCGATTCCTACGAGCAGTACTTC. The chain has TRBV28 and TRBJ2-7; no firm D call. The CDR3 sequence is 14 residues long. V was trimmed by 6 bases and J by 1 base, leaving 13 bases between them. Looked up from germline, CDR1 is MDHEN and CDR2 is SYDVKM.

The CDR3 region has the DNA TGTGCCAGCAGTTTACTGGGCAGAGCGAACACTGAAGCTTTCTTT. Amino acid sequence: CASSLLGRANTEAFF. The chain employs TRBV27 and TRBJ1-1; D unresolved. Germline CDR1 is MNHEY and CDR2 is SMNVEV (reference sequence). V was shortened by 2 bases and J by 1 base, with 11 bases between the two germline ends. This CDR3 has 15 residues.

The chain has TRBV2 and TRBJ2-7, with unresolved D. Germline CDR1 and CDR2: SNHLY and FYNNEI. The CDR3 spans 12 residues. Trimming pared 4 bases from V and 6 bases from J, leaving 10 bases between. CDR3: CASSALGREQYF. CDR3 DNA: TGTGCCAGCAGTGCTCTAGGGCGCGAGCAGTACTTC.

V and J are TRBV5-1 and TRBJ2-6; D not resolved. V was cut by 2 bases and J by 2 bases, with 5 bases left in between. Germline values: CDR1 SGHRS, CDR2 YFSETQ. This CDR3 is built from 14 residues. The CDR3 region has the DNA TGCGCCAGCAGCTTCAAAGCTGGGGCCAACGTCCTGACTTTC. Translating it yields CASSFKAGANVLTF. Full variable domain (missing parts from reference TRBV5-1 and TRBJ2-6): KAGVTQTPRYLIKTRGQQVTLSCSPISGHRSVSWYQQTPGQGLQFLFEYFSETQRNKGNFPGRFSGRQFSNSRSEMNVSTLELGDSALYLCASSFKAGANVLTFGAGSRLTVL.

Notes on this clone: The sample carries other DNA sequences with the same CDR3. The chain employs TRBV4-1 and TRBJ2-4; 11 bases align to TRBD2. Germline CDR1 MGHRA, CDR2 YSYEKL. Unmatched junction bases numbered 10, after V lost 6 bases and J lost 0 bases. The CDR3 is made up of 18 amino acids. CDR3 loop: CASSPGLAGGLAKNIQYF. DNA of the CDR3: TGCGCCAGCAGTCCTGGGCTAGCGGGGGGCCTAGCCAAAAACATTCAGTACTTC.

The V call is TRBV7-6, the J call TRBJ2-5; the D gene could be TRBD1 or TRBD2 (6 bases each). The CDR3 length is 15 residues. V was pared by 5 bases and J by 6 bases, with 19 bases between. In germline, CDR1 is SGHVS, CDR2 FNYEAQ. As DNA, the CDR3 is TGTGCCAGCAGCCCGGGGCGAGGGGGGATAAAGACCCAGTACTTC. Translation: CASSPGRGGIKTQYF.

This chain links TRBV5-1 with TRBJ2-1; D is ambiguous. The length of the CDR3 is 15 residues. Germline CDR1 is SGHRS and CDR2 is YFSETQ. With 2 bases removed from V and 1 base from J, the gap between germline ends came to 10 bases. The CDR3 DNA reads TGCGCCAGCAGCTTCGACTCGCCTTCCTACAATGAGCAGTTCTTC. This encodes CASSFDSPSYNEQFF.

In this sample, this clone turned up a few times. J is TRBJ2-2 and V is TRBV7-9; D is unresolved. The germline V and J ends were trimmed by 4 bases and 0 bases, with 3 bases remaining between them. Per germline, CDR1 SEHNR and CDR2 FQNEAQ (reference sequence). The CDR3 is made up of 13 amino acids. CDR3 loop: CASSWANTGELFF. Written as DNA, the CDR3 is TGTGCCAGCAGCTGGGCGAACACCGGGGAGCTGTTTTTT.

A single count supports this clone. Since a much larger clone is just one base distant, this may be a read error. J is TRBJ2-1 and V is TRBV7-8; no clear D. Trimming stripped 5 bases from V and 5 bases from J, with 4 bases between. Looked up from germline, CDR1 is SGHVS and CDR2 is FQNEAQ. The CDR3 is 11 residues long. CDR3 sequence reads: CASSSHNEQFF. The CDR3 DNA reads TGTGCCAGCAGCAGTCACAATGAGCAGTTCTTC.

CDR3 DNA sequence: TGCGCCAGCAGCACAGGGACCGGACGGGAGACCCAGTACTTC. Protein sequence: CASSTGTGRETQYF. The rearrangement uses TRBV5-1 and TRBJ2-5; D may be TRBD1 (6 bases). V dropped 4 bases and J dropped 5 bases, with 15 bases sitting between them. Germline V gene sequence: CDR1 SGHRS, CDR2 YFSETQ. This CDR3 spans 14 amino acids.

This clone was seen only once. J is TRBJ2-5 and V is TRBV20-1; D not resolved. This CDR3 is built from 11 residues. Germline V CDR1 and CDR2: DFQATT, SNEGSKA (reference sequence). CDR3 DNA: TGCAGGGGTAACAGCGCGGAGACCCAGTACTTC. It translates to CRGNSAETQYF.

With regard to this clone: Within the sample, other DNA sequences also encode this same CDR3. This chain links TRBV5-1 with TRBJ2-6, with D unclear. V dropped 0 bases and J dropped 0 bases, with 4 bases sitting between them. The germline V gene has CDR1 SGHRS and CDR2 YFSETQ. The CDR3 loop spans 15 amino acids. The chain's CDR3 is CASSLGSSGANVLTF. CDR3 DNA sequence: TGCGCCAGCAGCTTGGGATCCTCTGGGGCCAACGTCCTGACTTTC.